A selection of T cell receptor beta chains follows, all from one sample in a study of Ad26.COV2.S vaccination and SARS-CoV-2 variants. TCRdb's table, derived via immunoSEQ multiplex PCR, lists solely in-frame clones and lacks some. The sample consists of about 350,000 clones, approximately 81% of them appearing once. Sequenced here: peripheral blood, sampled in a trial of Ad26.COV2.S vaccine versus placebo. These receptors were collected from a person between 18 and 59 years old who received the Ad26.COV2.S COVID-19 vaccine or a placebo. Each CDR3 is given with its conserved first and last residue. The D gene is left open where the match is weak. Part of the rows lack a size; the others show once, few, many or a class for expanded clones.

TRBJ2-1 | TRBD1 | - | TRBV18 | TGTGCCAGCTCACCATCTCGGCAGGGGGCAGTAAATGAGCAGTTCTTC | CASSPSRQGAVNEQFF
TRBJ2-7 | - | - | TRBV27 | TGTGCCAGCCGACAGGGCGGGGGAGAGCAGTACTTC | CASRQGGGEQYF
TRBJ1-2 | TRBD1 | - | TRBV13 | TGTGCCAGCAGCTATGACAGGGTAAATGGCTACACCTTC | CASSYDRVNGYTF
TRBJ1-5 | TRBD1 | once | TRBV29-1 | TGCAGCGTTGAAGAACAGGGGAATCAGCCCCAGCATTTT | CSVEEQGNQPQHF
TRBJ2-5 | - | - | TRBV5-1 | TGCGCCAGCAGCTTGGCCGGTAGGAACGAGGAGACCCAGTACTTC | CASSLAGRNEETQYF
TRBJ2-2 | TRBD2 | - | TRBV6-2/TRBV6-3 | TGTGCCAGCAGACCTCTAGCGGGAGGGCTGACCGGGGAGCTGTTTTTT | CASRPLAGGLTGELFF
TRBJ2-2 | - | once | TRBV6-2/TRBV6-3 | TGTGCCAGCAGTTACCCAGTCGGCGGGGAGCTGTTTTTT | CASSYPVGGELFF
TRBJ2-1 | TRBD2 | - | TRBV28 | TGTGCCAGCAGTTTACTCAGCGGGAGGGCCATTTCCTACAATGAGCAGTTCTTC | CASSLLSGRAISYNEQFF
TRBJ2-3 | - | - | TRBV28 | TGTGCCAGCGGTGCTTTATTTAATACGCAGTATTTT | CASGALFNTQYF
TRBJ2-1 | TRBD2 | - | TRBV30 | TGTGCCTGGAGTGGTCCGGGACTAGCGTCTTACAATGAGCAGTTCTTC | CAWSGPGLASYNEQFF
TRBJ2-3 | - | - | TRBV4-3 | TGCGCCAGCAGCCAAGAACCGTTCTCAGATACGCAGTATTTT | CASSQEPFSDTQYF
TRBJ2-7 | TRBD1 | - | TRBV27 | TGTGCCAGCAGCGGTGCCGGACAGGGGCACGAGCAGTACTTC | CASSGAGQGHEQYF
TRBJ2-1 | - | - | TRBV11-2 | TGTGCCAGCAGCTTAGATCTTCGACTCCCCGTCGACAATGAGCAGTTCTTC | CASSLDLRLPVDNEQFF
TRBJ2-7 | TRBD2 | - | TRBV29-1 | TGCAGCGTCGACGCGGGACTAGCGGGACCCTACGGCTACGAGCAGTACTTC | CSVDAGLAGPYGYEQYF
TRBJ2-7 | - | - | TRBV5-1 | TGCGCCAGCAGCCCCCCCCAGGGCAACGAGCAGTACTTC | CASSPPQGNEQYF
TRBJ2-7 | - | - | TRBV6-5 | TGTGCCAGCAGTTCCCAACAGGTTTCCTACGAGCAGTACTTC | CASSSQQVSYEQYF
TRBJ2-7 | - | - | TRBV27 | TGTGCCAGCAGTTCCGGGTGGGAGCAGTACTTC | CASSSGWEQYF
TRBJ2-1 | - | - | TRBV3-1/TRBV3-2 | TGTGCCAGCAGCTCCGGGGGGCTCGGCTCCTACAATGAGCAGTTCTTC | CASSSGGLGSYNEQFF
TRBJ1-2 | - | - | TRBV27 | TGTGCCAGCAGCCCGAGACAGGCGCATTATGGCTACACCTTC | CASSPRQAHYGYTF
TRBJ2-7 | - | - | TRBV4-3 | TGCGCCAGCAGCCAAGATGGCGTTTACGAGCAGTACTTC | CASSQDGVYEQYF
TRBJ2-5 | TRBD1 | once | TRBV3-1/TRBV3-2 | TGTGCCAGCAGCCAAGATCCAGGGGGCCTTCAAGAGACCCAGTACTTC | CASSQDPGGLQETQYF
TRBJ2-5 | - | - | TRBV5-1 | TGCGCCAGCGGGAGGACAGGGACTAGCAGTGGGGAGACCCAGTACTTC | CASGRTGTSSGETQYF
TRBJ1-1 | TRBD1 | - | TRBV19 | TGTGCCAGTAGTATCCGACAGGGGCGGGGCACTGAAGCTTTCTTT | CASSIRQGRGTEAFF
TRBJ1-1 | TRBD1 | - | TRBV19 | TGTGCCAGTACCCTAGGACAGGCACTCGCTTTCTTT | CASTLGQALAFF
TRBJ2-1 | TRBD2 | - | TRBV5-1 | TGCGCCAGCAGATATCCGGGACTAGCGGGGTTATTTTACAATGAGCAGTTCTTC | CASRYPGLAGLFYNEQFF
TRBJ2-5 | - | once | TRBV11-2 | TGTGCCAGCAGCTTAGCTGGGGGTCAGGAGACCCAGTACTTC | CASSLAGGQETQYF
TRBJ2-3 | TRBD2 | - | TRBV9 | TGTGCCAGCAGCCTAAGCGGGGGGGCTTTCACAGATACGCAGTATTTT | CASSLSGGAFTDTQYF
TRBJ2-7 | TRBD1 | - | TRBV10-3 | TGTGCCATCAGTGAGGGGATGACAGGGGTTTCCTACGAGCAGTACTTC | CAISEGMTGVSYEQYF
TRBJ1-5 | - | once | TRBV6-5 | TGTGCCAGCGGGGGATATAGCAATCAGCCCCAGCATTTT | CASGGYSNQPQHF
TRBJ2-2 | - | few | TRBV10-1 | TGCGCCAGCAGTACAGCGCCTCAGAACACCGGGGAGCTGTTTTTT | CASSTAPQNTGELFF
TRBJ1-4 | - | - | TRBV11-2 | TGTGCCAGCAGCCTAACCCGCAGGGATTTAGGTGAAAAACTGTTTTTT | CASSLTRRDLGEKLFF
TRBJ2-5 | TRBD2 | - | TRBV14 | TGTGCCAGCAGCCAAGGATTACTAGCGGGGCCTAAAGAGACCCAGTACTTC | CASSQGLLAGPKETQYF
TRBJ2-5 | - | many | TRBV2 | TGTGCCAGCTCCCTGGAGAGAGAGACCCAGTACTTC | CASSLERETQYF
TRBJ1-1 | - | - | TRBV12-5 | TGTGCTAGTGGTTTGGTAGAGAAGGGGGGAGGGAACACTGAAGCTTTCTTT | CASGLVEKGGGNTEAFF
TRBJ1-2 | - | - | TRBV15 | TGTGCCACCAGCAGAATTGTAGGGGGGCCCTATGGCTACACCTTC | CATSRIVGGPYGYTF
TRBJ2-2 | - | - | TRBV21-1 | TGTGCCCGTTATAGGCGGGAAGGGGACACCGGGGAGCTGTTTTTT | CARYRREGDTGELFF
TRBJ2-5 | - | - | TRBV25-1 | TGTGCCAGCAGTGAATTTGGGGAGACCCAGTACTTC | CASSEFGETQYF
TRBJ2-7 | - | - | TRBV27 | TGTGCCAGCAGTCCAACCCCCTACGAGCAGTACTTC | CASSPTPYEQYF
TRBJ2-3 | TRBD1 | - | TRBV24-1 | TGTGCCACCAGTGATCCAGGGGGCGCGGGCACAGATACGCAGTATTTT | CATSDPGGAGTDTQYF
TRBJ2-1 | - | - | TRBV7-9 | TGTGCCAGCAGCTTAGGCGGAGAGGCCAATGAGCAGTTCTTC | CASSLGGEANEQFF
TRBJ2-1 | - | - | TRBV7-2 | TGTGCCAGCAGCCAATCCAGGGCTGTGGGCAATGAGCAGTTCTTC | CASSQSRAVGNEQFF
TRBJ1-1 | - | - | TRBV27 | TGTGCCAGCAGTTTAATGGGGCAGGGCGTGAACACTGAAGCTTTCTTT | CASSLMGQGVNTEAFF
TRBJ2-1 | TRBD2 | - | TRBV7-8 | TGTGCCAGCAGCCTTATGCTAGCGGGAGGACTGAGCTCCTACAATGAGCAGTTCTTC | CASSLMLAGGLSSYNEQFF
TRBJ2-3 | TRBD2 | once | TRBV4-1 | TGCGCCAGCAGCCAAGCGGCTAGCGGGATACCTACGCAGTATTTT | CASSQAASGIPTQYF
TRBJ2-1 | TRBD2 | once | TRBV7-6 | TGTGCCAGCAGCTTAGTTGGATTAGCGGGGGGTTACAATGAGCAGTTCTTC | CASSLVGLAGGYNEQFF
TRBJ2-3 | - | few | TRBV6-2/TRBV6-3 | TGTGCCAGCAGTTCACCTTCGACGGAGGCCACAGATACGCAGTATTTT | CASSSPSTEATDTQYF
TRBJ2-7 | - | - | TRBV4-3 | TGCGCCAGCAGCCCGACCGGGGCCGTCCCCCACGAGCAGTACTTC | CASSPTGAVPHEQYF
TRBJ1-4 | TRBD1 | - | TRBV6-2/TRBV6-3 | TGTGCCAGCAGCTTACAGGGGACTAATGAAAAACTGTTTTTT | CASSLQGTNEKLFF
TRBJ2-7 | - | - | TRBV10-2 | TGCGCCAGCAGTAGTGGGAGTACCTACGAGCAGTACTTC | CASSSGSTYEQYF
TRBJ1-2 | - | - | TRBV25-1 | TGTGCCAGCAGTGGGAACAGGGATGGCTACACCTTC | CASSGNRDGYTF
TRBJ2-5 | - | few | TRBV10-3 | TGTGCCATCAGTGAGTCTCAACAGGGTCAAGAGACCCAGTACTTC | CAISESQQGQETQYF
TRBJ2-1 | - | - | TRBV2 | TGTGCCAGCAGTGAATCGTTGGTAGATTACAATGAGCAGTTCTTC | CASSESLVDYNEQFF
TRBJ1-4 | - | - | TRBV10-2 | TGCGCCAGCAGTGAACCAGGGATCATGAATGAAAAACTGTTTTTT | CASSEPGIMNEKLFF
TRBJ1-2 | - | - | TRBV9 | TGTGCCAGCAGCGGGAACTATGGCTACACCTTC | CASSGNYGYTF